The present TCR beta chain was sequenced within a study of prognosis after radiotherapy for stage I lung cancer. On the study more broadly: Post-radiotherapy, distant metastases were observed in a handful of patients (median around 7 months), whereas no significant progression was observed in about 14. Study-wide points: Reportedly, metastasis status was linked to differences in TRBV and TRBJ usage frequencies.

Peripheral venous blood was drawn in approximately 5.7-milliliter volumes, with a draw taken at each of two separate time points. Amplification of TCR beta CDR3 from genomic DNA used two-round multiplex PCR. Used in first-round PCR were primers specific to each TRBV and TRBJ gene. From the multiplex PCR reads, TCRdb called clonotypes with MiXCR, one entry per CDR3 protein. This repertoire shows around 19,000 distinct CDR3 sequences, 45% to 70% found once; its top ten account for 25% to 30%. Germline CDR1 is KGHSH and CDR2 is LQKENI. This CDR3 is 17 amino acids long. V lost 1 base to trimming and J lost 0 bases, with 16 bases between them. This clonotype has a count of ten or more. What it recognizes is unknown.

The chain carries TRBV18 and TRBJ2-7; TRBD2 might be the D (5 bases). This TCR derives from a donor aged 50 or older with non-small cell lung cancer. This specimen was PBMCs, taken before or after stereotactic body radiation therapy (not recorded which). The CDR3 region has the DNA TGTGCCAGCTCACCACTGGCGATTACGGGGAGCTCCTACGAGCAGTACTTC. Translation: CASSPLAITGSSYEQYF. Full variable domain (rest looked up from reference TRBV18 and TRBJ2-7): NAGVMQNPRHLVRRRGQEARLRCSPMKGHSHVYWYRQLPEEGLKFMVYLQKENIIDESGMPKERFSAEFPKEGPSILRIQQVVRGDSAAYFCASSPLAITGSSYEQYFGPGTRLTVT.